The next 16 T cell receptor beta chains were all read from a single sample in a study of identical twins. Each CDR3 protein gets one entry after TCRdb re-called the 5' RACE reads with MiXCR. The sample yields about 890,000 distinct CDR3 sequences, more than 9% seen once. This same sample was also taken into another study, of yellow fever vaccine responses in identical twins.

The source material was PBMCs. Receptors originate from a woman younger than 35 in good health.

This clonotype was seen a few times. V usage is TRBV6-5 and J usage is TRBJ1-2; 10 bases fit TRBD1. The germline gives CDR1 MNHEY, CDR2 SVGAGI. The CDR3 is 17 residues long. Unmatched junction bases numbered 11, after V lost 3 bases and J lost 4 bases. The CDR3 bases are TGTGCCAGCAGTTATCGACCCGGGACAGGGGCCATCTATGGCTACACCTTC. Protein product: CASSYRPGTGAIYGYTF.

This clonotype was detected only a few times. The gene calls are TRBV20-1 and TRBJ2-2, with TRBD1 identical over 7 bases. The CDR3 spans 14 residues. CDR1 is DFQATT and CDR2 is SNEGSKA in the germline V gene (reference sequence). V shed 6 bases and J 5 bases; nucleotides not matched to a gene: 9. CDR3 residues: CSARQGAPTGELFF. The DNA for the CDR3 is TGCAGTGCGAGACAGGGTGCCCCGACCGGGGAGCTGTTTTTT.

This clonotype was detected a few times. This chain joins TRBV15 and TRBJ2-5, with TRBD2 identical over 7 bases. CDR1 LNHNV and CDR2 YYDKDF come from the germline V gene (reference sequence). V was pared by 5 bases and J by 2 bases, with 5 bases of the junction left unmatched. The CDR3 has 14 residues. In DNA, the CDR3 is TGTGCCACCAGCCCTGGGGGGGTGCAAGAGACCCAGTACTTC. It encodes CATSPGGVQETQYF.

V gene TRBV29-1 combines with J gene TRBJ2-7; 12 bases are a match to TRBD2. The germline CDR1 and CDR2 sequences are SQVTM and ANQGSEA. Unmatched junction bases numbered 4, after V lost 6 bases and J lost 4 bases. The CDR3 runs 13 residues. The CDR3 here is CSVWTSGTYEQYF. The CDR3 DNA reads TGCAGCGTCTGGACTAGCGGGACTTACGAGCAGTACTTC.

This clonotype has only a few counts. The genes are TRBV7-9 and TRBJ1-1, with D unresolved. Trimming took 1 base from V and 0 from J, leaving 6 bases between them. This CDR3 is built from 14 residues. Germline loops: CDR1 SEHNR, CDR2 FQNEAQ (reference sequence). CDR3 sequence: CASSLVALNTEAFF. The CDR3 DNA follows: TGTGCCAGCAGCTTAGTGGCACTGAACACTGAAGCTTTCTTT.

This clonotype showed up just a few times. The chain uses TRBV4-1 and TRBJ2-3; D unclear. This CDR3 contains 14 residues. The germline gives CDR1 MGHRA, CDR2 YSYEKL. The V end was cut by 0 bases, the J end by 3 bases, with 7 bases between. CDR3 loop: CASSQDLKTDTQYF. CDR3 DNA: TGCGCCAGCAGCCAAGATCTGAAAACAGATACGCAGTATTTT.

This clonotype was recorded at least ten times. CDR3 DNA: TGTGCCAGCAGCTGGTTTCGGAACACCGGGGAGCTGTTTTTT. Its protein product is CASSWFRNTGELFF. The chain links TRBV12-3 or TRBV12-4 to TRBJ2-2; D is unclear. This CDR3 has 14 residues. V lost 6 bases and J 1 base, leaving 9 bases between the germline ends.

The CDR3 DNA reads TGCGCCAGCAGTGAGTTCGGCAAGGGCTACGAGCAGTACTTC. It translates to CASSEFGKGYEQYF. This sequence joins TRBV10-1 and TRBJ2-7; D is undetermined. The CDR3 is 14 residues long. Trimming left V 1 base short and J 3 bases short, with 10 bases between. Germline loops: CDR1 WNHNN, CDR2 SYGVQD (reference sequence).

The rearrangement uses TRBV18 and TRBJ2-3; D is unresolved. The CDR3 contains 16 residues. Per germline, CDR1 KGHSH and CDR2 LQKENI. The V gene lost 0 bases and the J gene lost 5 bases, with 15 bases spanning the gap. The CDR3 spells CASSPPAMGAGDTQYF. CDR3 DNA: TGTGCCAGCTCACCACCGGCAATGGGCGCCGGAGATACGCAGTATTTT.

This clonotype was picked up a small number of times. The chain recombines TRBV14 with TRBJ2-7; D unresolved. Germline lookup yields CDR1 SGHDN and CDR2 FVKESK. Trimming took off 5 bases at V and 3 bases at J, with 11 bases between the two ends. CDR3 length: 13 amino acids. The CDR3 bases are TGTGCCAGCAGCTCTAAGTCTAGCTACGAGCAGTACTTC. Its translation is CASSSKSSYEQYF.

In this sample, this clonotype turned up a few times. The chain combines TRBV6-5 with TRBJ2-3; 8 bases are a match to TRBD1. Losses at the gene ends were 8 bases for V and 1 base for J; bases not matched to a gene: 11. The germline gives CDR1 MNHEY, CDR2 SVGAGI. This CDR3 spans 16 amino acids. The CDR3 DNA sequence: TGTGCCAGCCATAGGGGGACAGGACTTGGCACAGATACGCAGTATTTT. Translation gives CASHRGTGLGTDTQYF.

The V and J genes are TRBV11-2 and TRBJ2-1; 9 bases line up with TRBD1. The V gene end was trimmed by 5 bases and the J gene end by 7 bases; junction bases not matched to a gene: 12. The V gene's germline CDR1 is SGHAT and CDR2 FQNNGV. The CDR3 contains 16 residues. CDR3 nucleotide sequence: TGTGCCAGCAGCAAACGGACAGGGGACGCTGGTAATGAGCAGTTCTTC. This translates into CASSKRTGDAGNEQFF. Supplemented by reference TRBV11-2 and TRBJ2-1, the full variable domain reads EAGVAQSPRYKIIEKRQSVAFWCNPISGHATLYWYQQILGQGPKLLIQFQNNGVVDDSQLPKDRFSAERLKGVDSTLKIQPAKLEDSAVYLCASSKRTGDAGNEQFFGPGTRLTVL.

There are a few counts of this clonotype. The chain couples TRBV12-3 or TRBV12-4 to TRBJ1-1; D unresolved. The CDR3 is 15 amino acids. Trimming left V 6 bases short and J 0 bases short, with 14 bases between. Written as DNA, the CDR3 is TGTGCCAGCAGCGCATCCCGAGACTTGAACACTGAAGCTTTCTTT. Protein sequence: CASSASRDLNTEAFF.

The CDR3: CASSEATLRGGTDTQYF. In DNA form, the CDR3 reads TGTGCCAGCAGTGAGGCAACTTTGAGGGGGGGCACAGATACGCAGTATTTT. This sequence joins TRBV2 and TRBJ2-3, with D perhaps given as TRBD1 or TRBD2 (6 bases each). The CDR3 covers 17 residues. The germline V gene has CDR1 SNHLY and CDR2 FYNNEI. Trimming left V 3 bases short and J 1 base short, with 17 bases between.

This clonotype is medium-sized within its sample. The genes are TRBV10-3 and TRBJ2-5; 12 bases are a match to TRBD2. This CDR3 has 18 amino acids. Trimming took 8 bases from V and 3 from J; bases not matched to a gene: 16. Looked up from germline, CDR1 is ENHRY and CDR2 is SYGVKD. The CDR3 sequence: CAILDPTSGGPLKETQYF. The CDR3 coding sequence is TGTGCCATCCTCGACCCAACTAGCGGGGGGCCCTTAAAAGAGACCCAGTACTTC.

A few counts support this clonotype. The chain joins TRBV5-1 to TRBJ2-3, with D maybe TRBD1 (5 bases). Germline values: CDR1 SGHRS, CDR2 YFSETQ. The V and J ends lost 2 bases and 0 bases respectively, with 10 bases between them. The CDR3 length is 15 residues. Written as DNA, the CDR3 is TGCGCCAGCAGCTTCAAAGGGGCAAGCACAGATACGCAGTATTTT. Its translation is CASSFKGASTDTQYF.